The clone carrying this TCR beta chain was observed a handful of times. Its antigen is not known. The sample originates from a study of T-cell reconstitution after alpha-beta-depleted transplantation in children. Study-level findings and limits: Fresh T-cell production supplied most of the T-cell counts and diversity seen one year after transplant. Reports say that about two months after transplant, the alpha-beta T cells came out of several hundred graft clones that had expanded.

This sample's TCRbeta library carried unique molecular identifier barcodes. TCRdb re-called the PCR reads through MiXCR, storing one row per CDR3 protein. The sample includes more than 200,000 distinct CDR3 sequences, about 25% of them seen just once. CDR1 and CDR2 (germline): SQVTM, ANQGSEA. V lost 4 bases, J lost 4 bases, and 11 bases stayed unmatched. This CDR3 comprises 15 residues. This TCR was sampled from a girl between 2 and 10 years old with Fanconi anemia, due to receive a stem cell transplant. The chain employs TRBV29-1 and TRBJ2-3; 7 bases align to TRBD2. The material sequenced was PBMCs, taken before TCRalphabeta/CD19-depleted stem cell transplant. CDR3 in amino acids: CSVAGRGTYPDTQYF. As DNA, the CDR3 is TGCAGCGTTGCAGGGCGGGGGACCTACCCAGATACGCAGTATTTT.